Sequencing of this T cell receptor (beta chain) was carried out in a study of blood T cells in healthy people across ages. This clonotype is a singleton in its sample. A single base separates this from a much larger clone, so it may be a read error. The use of a sample-barcoded 5' primer and a J-beta primer mix characterized a second PCR of about 7 to 12 cycles. Each CDR3 protein is one row after TCRdb ran MiXCR on the 5' RACE reads. Among some 860,000 distinct CDR3 sequences, about 56% were seen once, and the ten largest hold more than 25%. This CDR3 region has 14 residues. Trimming shortened V by 0 bases and J by 15 bases, and 18 bases separated the two germline ends. Germline V lookup: CDR1 SEHNR, CDR2 FQNEAQ (reference sequence).

The receptor was derived from a man aged 40-49 years in good health. The J gene is TRBJ2-4, the V gene TRBV7-9; D perhaps matches TRBD1 (5 bases). Sequenced sample: blood. The CDR3 loop reads CASSLAGDFGLRYF. DNA of the CDR3: TGTGCCAGCAGCTTAGCAGGGGATTTCGGTCTTCGGTACTTC. Combining the CDR3 with reference TRBV7-9 and TRBJ2-4 gives the whole variable domain DTGVSQNPRHKITKRGQNVTFRCDPISEHNRLYWYRQTLGQGPEFLTYFQNEAQLEKSRLLSDRFSAERPKGSFSTLEIQRTEQGDSAMYLCASSLAGDFGLRYFGAGTRLSVL.